The 29 T cell receptor beta chains given below trace back to one sample, sequenced in a study of beta chain features in type 1 diabetes (dated 2018 in TCRdb). Overall study outcomes, separate from this receptor: In all four CD4+ subsets, TCRB CDR3 length was moderately but significantly shorter in type 1 diabetes patients.

The library was built by means of the immunoSEQ multiplex PCR assay. The High Capacity cDNA Reverse Transcription Kit was used to reverse transcribe all of the isolated RNA, meaning that expressed TCRB transcripts were what got sequenced. TCRdb re-hosts the immuneACCESS table, in-frame sequences only. Its copies lack some clones; in the studies checked, an unresolved V gene accounts for under half of them, and the cause for the rest is not known. For this sample there are about 160,000 clones; roughly 9% appear just once. Of the sample, roughly 0.7% falls within the top ten clones. The antigens for these receptors are not known. Material for sequencing was central memory CD4+ T cells from blood. These receptors originate from a woman in her twenties or thirties with type 1 diabetes.

This clone was seen a few times. The J gene is TRBJ1-1, the V gene TRBV6-5, with 9 bases that match TRBD1. The CDR3 extends over 14 amino acids. Germline trimming cut 6 bases from V and 4 bases from J; bases unmatched to any gene: 6. Looked up from germline, CDR1 is MNHEY and CDR2 is SVGAGI. DNA for the CDR3: TGTGCCAGCAGAAATACAGGGGGCATCACTGAAGCTTTCTTT. Translating it yields CASRNTGGITEAFF.

This sequence joins TRBV2 and TRBJ2-1, with TRBD2 identical over 14 bases. V lost 6 bases to trimming and J lost 15 bases; unmatched junction nucleotides: 16. Germline CDR1 reads SNHLY; CDR2 reads FYNNEI. The CDR3 is 16 residues long. Written as DNA, the CDR3 is TGTGCCAGCAGCCCGAATGGGGGGACTAGCGGGAGTCTTGGGTTCTTC. Protein product: CASSPNGGTSGSLGFF.

The chain is built from TRBV28 and TRBJ2-6, with TRBD1 as a possible D gene (5 bases). V gave up 6 bases and J gave up 1 base, with 13 bases separating them. This CDR3 comprises 16 residues. CDR1 is MDHEN, CDR2 SYDVKM, per germline. The CDR3 region has the DNA TGTGCCAGCAGCCCGGCAGGGTGGTCTGGGGCCAACGTCCTGACTTTC. Encoded protein: CASSPAGWSGANVLTF.

The sample holds a few counts of this clone. The chain is built from TRBV30 and TRBJ2-2; 11 nucleotides match TRBD1. Germline V lookup: CDR1 GTSNPN, CDR2 SVGIG (reference sequence). This CDR3 has 14 residues. V lost 7 bases to trimming and J lost 7 bases; unmatched junction nucleotides: 8. CDR3 residues: CALPGQGVDGELFF. CDR3 DNA: TGTGCCTTACCGGGACAGGGGGTCGACGGGGAGCTGTTTTTT.

The chain combines TRBV7-9 with TRBJ1-1, with no clear D. The germline V and J ends were trimmed by 3 bases and 1 base, with 6 bases remaining between them. Germline V CDR1 and CDR2: SEHNR, FQNEAQ (reference sequence). CDR3 length: 13 amino acids. The CDR3 sequence: CASSFTTNTEAFF. CDR3 coding DNA: TGTGCCAGCAGCTTCACAACGAACACTGAAGCTTTCTTT.

V and J are TRBV7-8 and TRBJ1-1, with TRBD1 matching 9 bases. Per germline, CDR1 SGHVS and CDR2 FQNEAQ. With 5 bases clipped from V and 5 bases from J, the junction kept 15 bases outside the gene matches. The CDR3 totals 17 residues. The CDR3 nucleotides are TGTGCCAGCAGCCCACGTACAGGGGGCCCAAGGGAGACTGAAGCTTTCTTT. Translating it yields CASSPRTGGPRETEAFF.

V is TRBV7-3 and J is TRBJ2-6, with D possibly being TRBD1 (5 bases). The CDR3 has 17 amino acids. Germline CDR1 is SGHTA and CDR2 is FQGTGA. Between the trimmed V and J ends, which lost 4 bases and 4 bases, there was a span of 17 bases. The CDR3, as DNA: TGTGCCAGCAGCTCGATCCGCACAGGTTCCGGGGCCAACGTCCTGACTTTC. Residues: CASSSIRTGSGANVLTF.

The table lists this clone with a few counts. This rearrangement joins TRBV7-8 to TRBJ1-5; D is unresolved. The germline CDR1 and CDR2 sequences are SGHVS and FQNEAQ. This CDR3 comprises 15 residues. V gave up 3 bases and J gave up 0 bases, with 9 bases separating them. CDR3 residues: CASSLNVYSNQPQHF. The CDR3 coding sequence is TGTGCCAGCAGCTTGAACGTCTATAGCAATCAGCCCCAGCATTTT.

This clone turned up a few times. This chain uses TRBV7-3 with TRBJ2-7, with D perhaps TRBD2 (6 bases). The germline V and J ends were trimmed by 3 bases and 2 bases, with 14 bases remaining between them. Germline lookup yields CDR1 SGHTA and CDR2 FQGTGA. CDR3 length equals 15 residues. The CDR3 reads CASSFPSAFPYEQYF. The CDR3, as DNA: TGTGCCAGCAGCTTCCCTAGCGCTTTCCCCTACGAGCAGTACTTC.

This clone was counted between two and nine times. The CDR3 bases are TGTGCCAGTAGTATGGGAGGAGTGAGCCAGCATTTT. This encodes CASSMGGVSQHF. This chain uses TRBV19 with TRBJ1-5; D gene uncertain. Germline CDR1 and CDR2: LNHDA and SQIVND (reference sequence). Trimming shortened V by 3 bases and J by 12 bases, and 12 bases separated the two germline ends. The CDR3 runs to 12 residues.

The gene calls are TRBV29-1 and TRBJ1-3; 8 nucleotides line up with TRBD1. The CDR3 extends over 14 amino acids. The V segment lost 0 bases and the J segment 5 bases; nucleotides outside the gene matches: 3. Germline V gene sequence: CDR1 SQVTM, CDR2 ANQGSEA. As DNA, the CDR3 is TGCAGCGTTGAAGAGGACAGGGAACGAAACACCATATATTTT. This encodes CSVEEDRERNTIYF.

This chain joins TRBV7-9 and TRBJ1-1; weak D call: TRBD1 (5 bases). This CDR3 spans 14 amino acids. Germline V lookup: CDR1 SEHNR, CDR2 FQNEAQ (reference sequence). V was clipped by 4 bases and J by 2 bases, with 11 bases between them. The CDR3 is CASSWGGVNTEAFF. In DNA form, the CDR3 reads TGTGCCAGCAGCTGGGGGGGGGTCAACACTGAAGCTTTCTTT.

The V call is TRBV28, the J call TRBJ1-2, with a possible D match to TRBD1 (5 bases). Between the trimmed V and J ends, which lost 7 bases and 0 bases, there was a span of 12 bases. Germline CDR1 is MDHEN and CDR2 is SYDVKM. This CDR3 has 14 amino acids. This CDR3 is CASKESGPNYGYTF. The DNA of the CDR3 is TGTGCCAGCAAAGAGTCAGGGCCTAACTATGGCTACACCTTC.

This clone was seen a few times. The chain uses TRBV5-1 and TRBJ2-3, with D maybe TRBD1 (5 bases). Per germline, CDR1 SGHRS and CDR2 YFSETQ. This CDR3 spans 16 amino acids. The V end lost 4 bases, the J end lost 0 bases, and 15 bases lay between the germline ends. DNA of the CDR3: TGCGCCAGCAGCAAGGAAGGGGATACTAGCACAGATACGCAGTATTTT. Translation gives CASSKEGDTSTDTQYF. Full variable domain (rest looked up from reference TRBV5-1 and TRBJ2-3): KAGVTQTPRYLIKTRGQQVTLSCSPISGHRSVSWYQQTPGQGLQFLFEYFSETQRNKGNFPGRFSGRQFSNSRSEMNVSTLELGDSALYLCASSKEGDTSTDTQYFGPGTRLTVL.

This clone was observed a handful of times. The V gene is TRBV11-1, the J gene TRBJ2-7; possible D gene TRBD1, 6 bases. V lost 5 bases and J lost 5, with 22 bases in between. This CDR3 is 16 amino acids long. The germline V gene has CDR1 SGHAT and CDR2 FQDESV (reference sequence). Written as DNA, the CDR3 is TGTGCCAGCAGCCCTGTCCAGAGGGGACAAGGCGACGAGCAGTACTTC. Translating gives CASSPVQRGQGDEQYF.

J is TRBJ1-2 and V is TRBV29-1; TRBD1 matches at 8 bases. The junction had 13 bases not matched to a gene; V was cut back by 7 bases and J by 3 bases. The germline V gene has CDR1 SQVTM and CDR2 ANQGSEA. The CDR3 is 15 amino acids. CDR3 nucleotide sequence: TGCAGCGCCTTTAGTCCCGAGACAGGGGACTATGGCTACACCTTC. As protein: CSAFSPETGDYGYTF.

In nucleotides, the CDR3 is TGCGCCAGCAGCTTTTCGACGGGGGACGTCTCCTACGAGCAGTACTTC. Its translation: CASSFSTGDVSYEQYF. The chain links TRBV5-1 to TRBJ2-7, with D tentatively TRBD2 (6 bases). Germline CDR1 reads SGHRS; CDR2 reads YFSETQ. With 2 bases removed from V and 0 bases from J, the gap between germline ends came to 15 bases. The CDR3 loop spans 16 amino acids.

This clone was detected ten times or more. This chain joins TRBV7-8 and TRBJ2-1; no clear D gene. The CDR3 sequence is 16 residues long. V was shortened by 5 bases and J by 7 bases, with 21 bases between the two germline ends. Germline V gives CDR1 SGHVS, CDR2 FQNEAQ. The CDR3 protein is CASSPNGGPARNEQFF. The CDR3 DNA reads as TGTGCCAGCAGCCCGAATGGTGGTCCGGCCAGGAATGAGCAGTTCTTC.

V and J are TRBV30 and TRBJ2-7; 9 positions agree with TRBD1. Trimming took 1 base from V and 6 from J; bases not matched to a gene: 7. This CDR3 has 14 amino acids. Looked up from germline, CDR1 is GTSNPN and CDR2 is SVGIG (reference sequence). The CDR3 spells CAWSAGTGTREQYF. The CDR3 coding sequence is TGTGCCTGGAGTGCCGGGACAGGGACGCGCGAGCAGTACTTC.

The J gene is TRBJ2-5, the V gene TRBV10-3; a possible D gene is TRBD1 (5 bases). The CDR3 loop spans 13 amino acids. Germline V gene lookup returns CDR1 ENHRY and CDR2 SYGVKD. V was pared by 5 bases and J by 6 bases, with 13 bases between. The CDR3 reads CAISPATEQTQYF. The CDR3 DNA follows: TGTGCCATCAGTCCAGCGACAGAACAGACCCAGTACTTC.

This clone was seen more than once but under ten times. The chain has TRBV5-1 and TRBJ1-1; no clear D. Germline CDR1 SGHRS, CDR2 YFSETQ. The CDR3 runs 14 residues. The ends were cut back, 4 bases at V and 1 base at J, with 11 bases in the middle. The DNA of the CDR3 is TGCGCCAGCAGCACCCAAACAGCGAACACTGAAGCTTTCTTT. Residues: CASSTQTANTEAFF.

The chain couples TRBV7-8 to TRBJ1-4, with TRBD1 matching over 7 bases. V dropped 1 base and J dropped 2; count of bases not matched to a gene: 1. The germline gives CDR1 SGHVS, CDR2 FQNEAQ. This CDR3 has 15 residues. CDR3 in amino acids: CASSLGQGTNEKLFF. The CDR3 DNA follows: TGTGCCAGCAGCTTAGGACAGGGCACTAATGAAAAACTGTTTTTT.

The chain couples TRBV6-5 to TRBJ1-2; no firm D call. The germline V and J ends were trimmed by 5 bases and 8 bases, with 18 bases remaining between them. This CDR3 spans 14 amino acids. Germline-derived CDR1 and CDR2 are MNHEY and SVGAGI. CDR3 region: CASSPRGLEGGYTF. The CDR3 DNA sequence: TGTGCCAGCAGTCCCAGAGGGCTCGAAGGAGGCTACACCTTC.

This clone was observed a handful of times. The chain joins TRBV25-1 to TRBJ1-5, with 8 bases identical to TRBD1. V trimming: 5 bases; J trimming: 2 bases; junction bases outside the gene matches: 8. Germline V gene data show CDR1 as MGHDK and CDR2 as SYGVNS. The CDR3 runs to 16 residues. This chain's CDR3 is CASSQSGTGGNQPQHF. CDR3 coding DNA: TGTGCCAGCAGTCAATCGGGGACAGGTGGCAATCAGCCCCAGCATTTT.

Only a few counts were recorded for this clone. The rearrangement uses TRBV6-5 and TRBJ2-1, with D possibly TRBD2 on 6 matching bases. CDR1 is MNHEY and CDR2 is SVGAGI in the germline V gene. The CDR3 length is 16 residues. Deletions cut 2 bases from V and 0 bases from J, with 11 bases between. The CDR3, as DNA: TGTGCCAGCAGTTACAGTCTAGCGAACTCCTACAATGAGCAGTTCTTC. This encodes CASSYSLANSYNEQFF.

This clone was picked up a small number of times. This rearrangement joins TRBV5-1 to TRBJ1-2, with D perhaps matching TRBD1 (6 bases). Germline lookup yields CDR1 SGHRS and CDR2 YFSETQ. The CDR3 covers 15 residues. The V and J ends lost 4 bases and 4 bases respectively, with 17 bases between them. The CDR3 here is CASSPDGQRVYGYTF. The CDR3, as DNA: TGCGCCAGCAGCCCGGATGGACAGAGAGTCTATGGCTACACCTTC.

The V gene is TRBV5-1, the J gene TRBJ1-5, with 7 bases matching TRBD1. Germline V gene sequence: CDR1 SGHRS, CDR2 YFSETQ. This CDR3 comprises 15 residues. Losses at the gene ends were 2 bases for V and 2 bases for J; bases not matched to a gene: 4. The CDR3: CASSFTGEGNQPQHF. For the CDR3, the DNA is TGCGCCAGCAGCTTTACAGGGGAAGGCAATCAGCCCCAGCATTTT.

This clone was seen a few times. The V and J genes are TRBV5-4 and TRBJ1-2, with D hard to call. The CDR3 has 13 amino acids. CDR1 SGHNT and CDR2 YYREEE come from the germline V gene (reference sequence). V was clipped by 4 bases and J by 2 bases, with 9 bases between them. DNA for the CDR3: TGTGCCAGCAGCCAACAAGAAAACTATGGCTACACCTTC. It specifies CASSQQENYGYTF.

The chain uses TRBV29-1 and TRBJ1-5, with unresolved D. V shed 6 bases and J shed 1 base, with 13 bases lying between them. The CDR3 runs 14 residues. Germline values: CDR1 SQVTM, CDR2 ANQGSEA. Here the CDR3 DNA reads TGCAGCGTCTCGGGGTTTGGAAGCAATCAGCCCCAGCATTTT. It yields the protein CSVSGFGSNQPQHF.